The 9 T cell receptor beta chains listed next were all sequenced from one sample in a study of cytomegalovirus exposure and HLA in healthy donors. The PCR ran on 60 Vbeta and 13 Jbeta primers. TCRdb's table, derived via immunoSEQ multiplex PCR, lists solely in-frame clones and lacks some. The table lists approximately 140,000 clones, around 59% of them singletons, with approximately 1.7% in the top ten. Material for sequencing was PBMCs. These receptors all come from a male donor in good health and CMV-seronegative.

This clone was recorded a few times. The chain joins TRBV7-9 to TRBJ1-6, with TRBD1 matching over 9 bases. The germline V gene has CDR1 SEHNR and CDR2 FQNEAQ (reference sequence). V was clipped by 5 bases and J by 2 bases; unmatched bases: 7. This CDR3 is built from 17 residues. CDR3 loop: CASSTGTGSTYNSPLHF. The CDR3 region has the DNA TGTGCCAGCAGCACCGGGACAGGGAGCACCTATAATTCACCCCTCCACTTT.

This chain uses TRBV5-1 with TRBJ1-1; maybe TRBD1 (6 bases). The CDR3 totals 12 residues. Germline CDR1 and CDR2: SGHRS and YFSETQ. The V and J ends lost 4 bases and 10 bases respectively, with 14 bases between them. The CDR3 DNA is TGCGCCAGCAGCCCGGGACAAAGTTTAGCTTTCTTT. Translation gives CASSPGQSLAFF.

The CDR3 reads CASSLASGTAYYGYTF. CDR3 coding DNA: TGTGCCAGCAGCTTAGCATCCGGGACAGCTTACTATGGCTACACCTTC. This chain uses TRBV11-2 with TRBJ1-2; TRBD1 aligns across 7 bases. The CDR3 has 16 residues. Germline V gene sequence: CDR1 SGHAT, CDR2 FQNNGV. Trimming at V came to 1 base and at J to 3 bases, leaving 8 bases not matched to a gene.

The chain uses TRBV7-2 and TRBJ2-6, with 7 bases lining up with TRBD1. The CDR3 sequence is 15 residues long. The J segment lost 0 bases and the V segment lost 4 bases, leaving 0 bases of the junction unmatched. Germline CDR1 SGHTA, CDR2 FQGNSA. DNA of the CDR3: TGTGCCAGCAGCTCAGGGGGCTCTGGGGCCAACGTCCTGACTTTC. Translating gives CASSSGGSGANVLTF.

This chain uses TRBV4-1 with TRBJ2-7; no clear D. CDR3 size: 13 residues. Germline V lookup: CDR1 MGHRA, CDR2 YSYEKL. Trimming removed 1 base at V and 5 bases at J, with 9 bases between. This chain's CDR3 is CASSQGYSDEQYF. The CDR3 DNA reads as TGCGCCAGCAGCCAAGGTTACTCTGACGAGCAGTACTTC.

The genes are TRBV5-4 and TRBJ2-2, with a possible D match to TRBD2 (5 bases). Between the trimmed V and J ends, which lost 4 bases and 3 bases, there was a span of 22 bases. The CDR3 consists of 18 residues. The germline CDR1 and CDR2 sequences are SGHNT and YYREEE (reference sequence). CDR3: CASSGRLPSDEDTGELFF. The CDR3 bases are TGTGCCAGCAGCGGGAGACTGCCATCCGATGAGGACACCGGGGAGCTGTTTTTT.

The chain is built from TRBV5-4 and TRBJ1-6; D not certain. The CDR3 contains 14 residues. V shed 1 base and J shed 7 bases, with 9 bases lying between them. The germline V gene has CDR1 SGHNT and CDR2 YYREEE (reference sequence). CDR3 nucleotides: TGTGCCAGCAGCTTGCAGGTTATCAATTCACCCCTCCACTTT. The encoded protein is CASSLQVINSPLHF.

This clone has only a few counts. The rearrangement joins TRBV5-8 to TRBJ2-7, with 7 bases aligning to TRBD1. The trim removed 0 bases at V and 2 bases at J, leaving 5 bases unmatched. Per the germline V gene, CDR1 is SGHTS and CDR2 is YDEGEE. There are 15 residues in the CDR3. This chain's CDR3 is CASSLGQGIPYEQYF. The CDR3 DNA is TGTGCCAGCAGCTTGGGACAGGGAATTCCCTACGAGCAGTACTTC. Variable domain in full (rest from reference TRBV5-8 and TRBJ2-7): EAGVTQSPTHLIKTRGQQATLRCSPISGHTSVYWYQQALGLGLQFLLWYDEGEERNRGNFPPRFSGRQFPNYSSELNVNALELEDSALYLCASSLGQGIPYEQYFGPGTRLTVT.

This chain's CDR3 is CASSPGILRGLKNYGYTF. CDR3 nucleotides: TGTGCCAGCAGCCCCGGGATTTTGAGGGGGCTTAAAAACTATGGCTACACCTTC. The genes are TRBV7-6 and TRBJ1-2; 7 bases align to TRBD1. CDR3 length: 18 amino acids. Germline-derived CDR1 and CDR2 are SGHVS and FNYEAQ. The V and J ends lost 5 bases and 2 bases, in that order; junction bases with no gene match: 17.